This paragraph reports one TCR beta chain. Per germline, CDR1 MNHEY and CDR2 SVGAGI. V was trimmed by 8 bases and J by 5 bases, leaving 9 bases between them. The CDR3 runs to 11 residues. The assay was immunoSEQ multiplex PCR, and TCRdb's table has in-frame clones only and misses some. Of some 800,000 clones in the sample, almost 95% were seen once. This entry comes from a study of shared clonotypes between healthy human individuals. Study in general: Each donor contributed plates that comprised three CD4 naive, three CD4 memory, two CD8 naive and one CD8 memory.

Naive CD8 cells, CD45RO-negative and positively selected for CCR7, excluded terminally differentiated effector memory CD45RA+ cells. The chain recombines TRBV6-5 with TRBJ1-1, with D unclear. This clonotype was obtained from a man aged 25-40 years in good health. Source material: naive CD8+ T cells sorted from blood. The CDR3 bases are TGTGCCAGCTCCACCCGGACTGAAGCTTTCTTT. Protein product: CASSTRTEAFF.